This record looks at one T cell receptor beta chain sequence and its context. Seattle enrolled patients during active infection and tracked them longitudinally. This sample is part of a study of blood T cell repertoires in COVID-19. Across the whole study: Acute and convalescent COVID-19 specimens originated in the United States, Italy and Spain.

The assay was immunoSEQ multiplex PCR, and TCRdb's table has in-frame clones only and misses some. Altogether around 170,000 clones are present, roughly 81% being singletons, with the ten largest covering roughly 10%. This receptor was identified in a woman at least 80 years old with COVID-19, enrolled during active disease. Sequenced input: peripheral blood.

CDR3 in amino acids: CASSPGLAPSEQFF. The CDR3 DNA is TGTGCCAGCAGTCCCGGACTAGCTCCTAGTGAGCAGTTCTTC. The chain joins TRBV27 to TRBJ2-1, with 8 nucleotides matching TRBD2. The junction had 9 bases not matched to a gene; V was cut back by 5 bases and J by 9 bases. The CDR3 runs 14 residues. CDR1 is MNHEY, CDR2 SMNVEV, per germline (reference sequence).